The T cell receptor beta chain under discussion was sequenced for a study of blood T cell repertoires in COVID-19. Germline CDR1 LNHDA, CDR2 SQIVND (reference sequence). This CDR3 contains 14 residues. Between the trimmed V and J ends, which lost 5 bases and 7 bases, there was a span of 15 bases. In the authors' methods: Reference gene primer amplification gave estimated nucleated cell counts. The assay was immunoSEQ multiplex PCR, and TCRdb's table has in-frame clones only and misses some. The V and J calls and clone size come from that table; D and trimming were worked out from the DNA. The table has 650,000 to 800,000 clones, 85% to 90% seen once.

The receptor was derived from a woman aged 18-35 years with acute or convalescent COVID-19. The rearrangement joins TRBV19 to TRBJ2-1; no clear D. The sample comprised peripheral blood. The chain's CDR3 is CASSHDSIGNEQFF. The CDR3 bases are TGTGCCAGTAGTCACGACTCCATCGGGAATGAGCAGTTCTTC.